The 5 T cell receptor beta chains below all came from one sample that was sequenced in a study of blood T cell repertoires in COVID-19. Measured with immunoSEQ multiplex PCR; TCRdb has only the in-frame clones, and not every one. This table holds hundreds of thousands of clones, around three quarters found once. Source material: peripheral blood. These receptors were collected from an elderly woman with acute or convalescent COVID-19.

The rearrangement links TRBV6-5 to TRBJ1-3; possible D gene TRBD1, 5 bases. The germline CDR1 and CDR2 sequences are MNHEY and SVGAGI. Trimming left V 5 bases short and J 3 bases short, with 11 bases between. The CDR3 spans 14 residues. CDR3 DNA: TGTGCCAGCAGTCCTCGGGGGGTTGGAAACACCATATATTTT. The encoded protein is CASSPRGVGNTIYF.

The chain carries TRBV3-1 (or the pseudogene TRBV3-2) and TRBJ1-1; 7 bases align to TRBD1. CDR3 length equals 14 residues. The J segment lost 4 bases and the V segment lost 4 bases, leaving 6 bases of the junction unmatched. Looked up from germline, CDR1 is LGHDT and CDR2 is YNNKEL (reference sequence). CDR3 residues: CASSLRTGGTEAFF. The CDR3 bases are TGTGCCAGCAGCCTTAGGACAGGTGGCACTGAAGCTTTCTTT.

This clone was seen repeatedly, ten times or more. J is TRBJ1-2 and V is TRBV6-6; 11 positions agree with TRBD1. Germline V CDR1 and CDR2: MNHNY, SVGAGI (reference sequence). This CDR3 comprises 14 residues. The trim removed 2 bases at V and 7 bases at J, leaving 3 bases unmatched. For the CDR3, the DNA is TGTGCCAGCAGTTACCTCGGGACAGGGGGTGGCTACACCTTC. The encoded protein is CASSYLGTGGGYTF.

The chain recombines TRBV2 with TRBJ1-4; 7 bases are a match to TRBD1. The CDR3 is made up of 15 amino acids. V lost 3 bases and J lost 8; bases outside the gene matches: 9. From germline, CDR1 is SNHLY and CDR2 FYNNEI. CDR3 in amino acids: CASSEEGGVGEKLFF. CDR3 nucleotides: TGTGCCAGCAGTGAGGAAGGGGGCGTGGGGGAAAAACTGTTTTTT.

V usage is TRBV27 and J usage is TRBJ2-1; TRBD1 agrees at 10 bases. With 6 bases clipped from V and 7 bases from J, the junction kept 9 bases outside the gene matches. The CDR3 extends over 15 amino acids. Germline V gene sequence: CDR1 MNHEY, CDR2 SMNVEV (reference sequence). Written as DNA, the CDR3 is TGTGCCAGCAGGGAGAGGACAGGGGGAGGAAATGAGCAGTTCTTC. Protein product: CASRERTGGGNEQFF.